One and the same sample provided the 5 T cell receptor beta chains below, sequenced in a study of CD8 T cells in ankylosing spondylitis. TCRdb fed the 5' RACE reads into MiXCR, producing one record per CDR3 protein. The table has some 840,000 distinct CDR3 sequences, about 10% seen once; the top ten hold about 0.5%. These receptors are not linked to any known antigen. General study results and limits: Made up of fewer than ten highly homologous variants, a TCR beta motif appeared characteristic of ankylosing spondylitis blood.

Input material: blood, either unsorted or a sorted T cell fraction (not recorded which). These receptors came from a male donor with ankylosing spondylitis.

A few counts support this clonotype. This chain uses TRBV7-9 with TRBJ2-2; D might be TRBD1 (6 bases). Deletions cut 5 bases from V and 6 bases from J, with 16 bases between. Germline V CDR1 and CDR2: SEHNR, FQNEAQ (reference sequence). The CDR3 extends over 15 amino acids. Here the CDR3 reads CASSPGVSGAGELFF. CDR3 sequence (DNA): TGTGCCAGCAGCCCAGGGGTATCAGGCGCCGGGGAGCTGTTTTTT.

The rearrangement uses TRBV5-3 and TRBJ2-1, with TRBD2 as a possible D gene (5 bases). TRBV5-3 is labeled an ORF, and its function is uncertain. CDR3 length: 18 residues. V lost 6 bases and J 3 bases, leaving 25 bases between the germline ends. The CDR3 DNA reads TGTGCCAGAACCCTCTTGGGCATCGGAGCGGAGCACTACAATGAGCAGTTCTTC. Its protein product is CARTLLGIGAEHYNEQFF.

The sample holds a few counts of this clonotype. The rearrangement uses TRBV12-5 and TRBJ2-1; D not certain. Germline lookup yields CDR1 LGHNT and CDR2 FRNRAP. The V end was cut by 5 bases, the J end by 5 bases, with 4 bases between. This CDR3 is 11 amino acids long. The CDR3 protein is CASGVNNEQFF. CDR3 DNA: TGTGCTAGTGGTGTAAACAATGAGCAGTTCTTC.

The sample holds many counts of this clonotype. This chain links TRBV29-1 with TRBJ2-7; D uncertain. The V and J ends lost 4 bases and 1 base respectively, with 8 bases between them. Germline CDR1 reads SQVTM; CDR2 reads ANQGSEA. The length of the CDR3 is 12 residues. CDR3 protein: CSVVYGSYEQYF. DNA for the CDR3: TGCAGCGTTGTCTACGGATCCTACGAGCAGTACTTC.

V and J are TRBV20-1 and TRBJ1-1, with 7 bases aligning to TRBD1. Germline values: CDR1 DFQATT, CDR2 SNEGSKA (reference sequence). The CDR3 extends over 17 amino acids. Trimming removed 6 bases from V and 0 bases from J; junction bases left unmatched: 16. Written as DNA, the CDR3 is TGCAGTGCCACGTCCCCGGATAGGGGGCTGGTGAACACTGAAGCTTTCTTT. Residues: CSATSPDRGLVNTEAFF.